This TCR beta chain derives from a study of PD-L1 blockade in urothelial cancer. Indicated time point: pretreatment peripheral blood. This CDR3 is 13 amino acids long. Per the germline V gene, CDR1 is SQVTM and CDR2 is ANQGSEA. V lost 4 bases, J lost 5 bases, and 12 bases lay in between. Each PCR received spiked synthetic TCR analog templates. Repertoires were generated with immunoSEQ multiplex PCR, while TCRdb's copy carries only in-frame clones and drops some. In the table there are 45,000 to 50,000 clones, 82% of which are singletons. The V gene is TRBV29-1, the J gene TRBJ2-4, with D maybe TRBD2 (5 bases). Specimen: PBMCs, collected around atezolizumab (anti-PD-L1) treatment. The source of this sequence is a man aged 45-65 years with urothelial cancer. CDR3 bases: TGCAGCGTTGCCCCCGGGGTACAAAACATTCAGTACTTC. This codes for CSVAPGVQNIQYF.